These 14 T cell receptor beta chains were sequenced from one sample in a study of identical twins. TCRdb re-called the 5' RACE reads with MiXCR, one entry per CDR3 protein. The sample shows some 730,000 distinct CDR3 sequences, 15% to 20% of them seen only once. The same specimen was also included in a second study, on T cells expressing NK-cell markers.

Sequenced input: PBMCs. The receptors were gathered from a woman between 18 and 30 years old in good health.

The DNA for the CDR3 is TGCGCCAGCAGCTTGGTGGGTCTTCGGTCCTACAATGAGCAGTTCTTC. This encodes CASSLVGLRSYNEQFF. The gene calls are TRBV5-1 and TRBJ2-1; D unclear. CDR1 SGHRS and CDR2 YFSETQ come from the germline V gene. The CDR3 is 16 residues long. The V gene lost 0 bases and the J gene lost 1 base, with 11 bases spanning the gap.

This clonotype occurred a few times. The chain employs TRBV29-1 and TRBJ1-4; 10 bases align to TRBD1. The CDR3 is 12 amino acids. In germline, CDR1 is SQVTM, CDR2 ANQGSEA. Germline trimming cut 6 bases from V and 7 bases from J; bases unmatched to any gene: 2. DNA for the CDR3: TGCAGCGTAGGGGACAGGGGTGAAAAACTGTTTTTT. Protein: CSVGDRGEKLFF.

This clonotype was observed a handful of times. This chain connects TRBV20-1 to TRBJ1-2, with no clear D. CDR3 length: 12 amino acids. From germline, CDR1 is DFQATT and CDR2 SNEGSKA (reference sequence). Trimming shortened V by 3 bases and J by 7 bases, and 12 bases separated the two germline ends. DNA for the CDR3: TGCAGTGCTAGGAGGGAGACCACTGGCTACACCTTC. Translation: CSARRETTGYTF.

CDR3 sequence reads: CATRQGLSPLHF. The CDR3 DNA is TGTGCCACCCGACAGGGACTTTCACCCCTCCACTTT. The rearrangement uses TRBV6-5 and TRBJ1-6; 7 bases line up with TRBD1. V shed 10 bases, J shed 9 bases, and the junction held 6 bases outside the gene matches. The length of the CDR3 is 12 residues. The germline V gene has CDR1 MNHEY and CDR2 SVGAGI.

The gene calls are TRBV6-5 and TRBJ1-1; D is ambiguous. The CDR3 covers 16 residues. Per the germline V gene, CDR1 is MNHEY and CDR2 is SVGAGI. V shed 0 bases and J shed 1 base, with 12 bases lying between them. The CDR3 DNA sequence: TGTGCCAGCAGTTACTCATACGTCCGGACGAACACTGAAGCTTTCTTT. Translated, it gives CASSYSYVRTNTEAFF.

The gene calls are TRBV20-1 and TRBJ2-4; 8 bases match TRBD2. The CDR3 length is 16 residues. Germline CDR1 reads DFQATT; CDR2 reads SNEGSKA (reference sequence). V shed 0 bases and J 3 bases; nucleotides not matched to a gene: 7. CDR3 in amino acids: CSARDPAAGGKNIQYF. DNA for the CDR3: TGCAGTGCTAGAGATCCTGCCGCGGGGGGCAAAAACATTCAGTACTTC.

This clonotype was observed at least ten times. V gene TRBV5-5 combines with J gene TRBJ2-7; TRBD1 matches 7 bases. This CDR3 is built from 12 residues. V gave up 2 bases and J gave up 5 bases; unmatched junction bases: 1. Germline CDR1 SGHKS, CDR2 YYEKEE (reference sequence). The DNA of the CDR3 is TGTGCCAGCAGCTTACAGGGGCACGAGCAGTACTTC. Translated, it gives CASSLQGHEQYF.

This clonotype has only a few counts. J is TRBJ2-7 and V is TRBV5-1; 7 bases line up with TRBD1. The CDR3 sequence is 17 residues long. The junction had 13 bases not matched to a gene; V was cut back by 3 bases and J by 1 base. Germline loops: CDR1 SGHRS, CDR2 YFSETQ. As DNA, the CDR3 is TGCGCCAGCAGCTCGTGGACAGGTAACGTTCGATCCTACGAGCAGTACTTC. Translation gives CASSSWTGNVRSYEQYF.

This clonotype occurred many times. This chain joins TRBV27 and TRBJ2-1, with D possibly TRBD1 on 6 matching bases. The germline gives CDR1 MNHEY, CDR2 SMNVEV (reference sequence). Trimming cost V 0 bases and J 8 bases, with 11 bases left between them. The CDR3 runs 14 residues. The CDR3 region is CASSLSRRGDEQFF. As DNA, the CDR3 is TGTGCCAGCAGTTTATCTCGCAGGGGTGATGAGCAGTTCTTC.

The chain links TRBV5-1 to TRBJ2-1; the match to TRBD2 covers 11 bases. The CDR3 is 19 amino acids. Germline CDR1 SGHRS, CDR2 YFSETQ. The ends lost 0 bases at V and 2 bases at J; junction bases unmatched: 10. CDR3 residues: CASSLAVTSGGTAYNEQFF. CDR3 sequence (DNA): TGCGCCAGCAGCTTGGCCGTTACTAGCGGGGGTACAGCCTACAATGAGCAGTTCTTC. The full variable domain, rest sourced from reference TRBV5-1 and TRBJ2-1, is KAGVTQTPRYLIKTRGQQVTLSCSPISGHRSVSWYQQTPGQGLQFLFEYFSETQRNKGNFPGRFSGRQFSNSRSEMNVSTLELGDSALYLCASSLAVTSGGTAYNEQFFGPGTRLTVL.

The rearrangement joins TRBV9 to TRBJ2-1, with a weak D call TRBD2 (6 bases). V was cut by 3 bases and J by 8 bases, with 12 bases left in between. The CDR3 runs to 13 residues. Germline V gives CDR1 SGDLS, CDR2 YYNGEE. The CDR3 DNA reads TGTGCCAGCAGCGAACCCGGGGGACATGAGCAGTTCTTC. Amino acid sequence: CASSEPGGHEQFF.

The chain combines TRBV3-1 with TRBJ2-5; D not resolved. This CDR3 region has 15 residues. CDR1 is LGHDT and CDR2 is YNNKEL in the germline V gene (reference sequence). Trimming shortened V by 1 base and J by 5 bases, and 14 bases separated the two germline ends. The CDR3: CASSQVRRSWETQYF. For the CDR3, the DNA is TGTGCCAGCAGCCAAGTCCGAAGGTCGTGGGAGACCCAGTACTTC.

This clonotype was observed many times. The genes are TRBV7-2 and TRBJ2-5, with D uncertain. V lost 2 bases and J lost 1, with 14 bases in between. This CDR3 spans 16 amino acids. In germline, CDR1 is SGHTA, CDR2 FQGNSA. Here the CDR3 reads CASSLQPGDFQETQYF. The CDR3 DNA follows: TGTGCCAGCAGCTTACAGCCAGGAGATTTCCAAGAGACCCAGTACTTC.

This clonotype was found a few times. This rearrangement joins TRBV7-6 to TRBJ2-2, with TRBD2 matching 8 bases. The V and J ends lost 5 bases and 3 bases, in that order; junction bases with no gene match: 5. The CDR3 totals 15 residues. Germline CDR1 reads SGHVS; CDR2 reads FNYEAQ. The CDR3 is CASSLTAGDTGELFF. The CDR3 DNA follows: TGTGCCAGCAGCCTAACAGCGGGAGACACCGGGGAGCTGTTTTTT.